The clone carrying this TCR beta chain was found a few times. The antigen is unknown. Primers for the PCR totalled 60 Vbeta and 13 Jbeta. Sequenced by immunoSEQ multiplex PCR; TCRdb stores in-frame clones only, minus some. The sample lists approximately 220,000 clones; around 80% were seen once. This sample was taken from a study of cytomegalovirus exposure and HLA in healthy donors. Whole-study findings and limits: In a later analysis, TCR association rates varied by HLA locus: DRB1 most, HLA-C fewest. Later work showed greater clonal expansion in HLA-associated TCR beta chains than in equally common others.

V dropped 2 bases and J dropped 7 bases, with 14 bases sitting between them. CDR3 length: 14 amino acids. Germline values: CDR1 MNHEY, CDR2 SVGAGI. The sequenced material came from PBMCs. V gene TRBV6-5 combines with J gene TRBJ1-2; D is unresolved. This TCR was sampled from a girl aged 2-10 years in good health and CMV-seronegative. The CDR3 sequence is CASSYLSGGGGYTF. The CDR3 region has the DNA TGTGCCAGCAGTTACCTCAGCGGTGGCGGTGGCTACACCTTC.